A single sample gave rise to the 8 T cell receptor beta chains below, sequenced in a study of regulatory T cells. The primer mix had 52 TRBV and 13 TRBJ primers. Sequenced by immunoSEQ multiplex PCR; TCRdb stores in-frame clones only, minus some. The profile shows about 2,000 clones, about 70% of them singletons. The sequenced sample was CD8+ T cells sorted from blood. These receptors were taken from a person aged 25 to 40 with CD3G deficiency.

This rearrangement joins TRBV7-9 to TRBJ2-3, with 11 bases identical to TRBD2. V shed 3 bases and J 5 bases; nucleotides not matched to a gene: 10. Per germline, CDR1 SEHNR and CDR2 FQNEAQ (reference sequence). The CDR3 loop spans 17 amino acids. In DNA, the CDR3 is TGTGCCAGCAGCTTGGGGACTAGCGGAATCAGGGTAGATACGCAGTATTTT. It specifies CASSLGTSGIRVDTQYF.

The gene calls are TRBV7-9 and TRBJ2-1; D is perhaps TRBD1 or TRBD2 (6 bases each). Germline values: CDR1 SEHNR, CDR2 FQNEAQ (reference sequence). V gave up 4 bases and J gave up 3 bases, with 19 bases separating them. This CDR3 spans 17 amino acids. CDR3 amino acids: CASSSDIRGVDYNEQFF. CDR3 DNA sequence: TGTGCCAGCAGCTCCGATATTAGGGGGGTCGACTACAATGAGCAGTTCTTC.

This chain uses TRBV6-5 with TRBJ1-1, with no clear D. Trimming took off 2 bases at V and 0 bases at J, with 4 bases between the two ends. The germline gives CDR1 MNHEY, CDR2 SVGAGI. This CDR3 has 13 residues. CDR3 in DNA: TGTGCCAGCAGTTACCGAGTGAACACTGAAGCTTTCTTT. Protein sequence: CASSYRVNTEAFF.

The chain has TRBV19 and TRBJ2-2, with TRBD2 matching 9 bases. Germline V gene sequence: CDR1 LNHDA, CDR2 SQIVND (reference sequence). The CDR3 has 17 residues. V was clipped by 9 bases and J by 4 bases; unmatched bases: 15. CDR3 residues: CASGDVAGGIGTGELFF. The CDR3 nucleotides read TGTGCCAGCGGAGACGTGGCGGGAGGGATCGGCACCGGGGAGCTGTTTTTT.

The chain uses TRBV11-3 and TRBJ1-6, with 7 bases identical to TRBD1. Trimming at V came to 1 base and at J to 8 bases, leaving 2 bases not matched to a gene. The CDR3 is 14 amino acids. CDR1 and CDR2 from the germline V gene are SGHNT and YENEEA. CDR3: CASSLAGTDSPLHF. CDR3 DNA sequence: TGTGCCAGCAGCTTAGCCGGGACAGATTCACCCCTCCACTTT.

V is TRBV6-1 and J is TRBJ2-7; D possibly corresponds to TRBD2 (6 bases). This CDR3 contains 14 residues. CDR1 is MNHNS, CDR2 SASEGT, per germline. Trimming removed 2 bases at V and 1 base at J, with 9 bases between. The CDR3 coding sequence is TGTGCCAGCAGTGAATTTGGGAGGTCCTACGAGCAGTACTTC. It specifies CASSEFGRSYEQYF.

The chain carries TRBV19 and TRBJ2-1; either TRBD1 or TRBD2 may fit D (5 bases each). V was cut by 5 bases and J by 0 bases, with 8 bases left in between. The CDR3 has 14 amino acids. Germline values: CDR1 LNHDA, CDR2 SQIVND (reference sequence). CDR3 loop: CASSPGGSYNEQFF. The CDR3 DNA is TGTGCCAGTAGTCCTGGGGGCTCCTACAATGAGCAGTTCTTC.

The chain is built from TRBV30 and TRBJ2-7; the D is unclear. Germline CDR1 reads GTSNPN; CDR2 reads SVGIG (reference sequence). This CDR3 contains 12 residues. Trimming cost V 1 base and J 6 bases, with 10 bases left between them. This chain's CDR3 is CAWSGERVEQYF. CDR3 in DNA: TGTGCCTGGAGTGGGGAACGAGTCGAGCAGTACTTC.